Sequencing of this T cell receptor (beta chain) was carried out in a study of blood T cell repertoires in COVID-19. Across the whole study: From the United States, Italy and Spain came samples of acute and convalescent COVID-19.

Original handling: Nucleated cell number was recorded as an estimate derived from reference gene primer amplification. TCRdb keeps only in-frame clones here, not all; method: immunoSEQ multiplex PCR. V and J calls plus clone size are reproduced from that table; the DNA served to infer D and trimming. The data contain around 100,000 clones, about four fifths of them singletons. This clonotype was obtained from a woman aged 60 to 75 with acute or convalescent COVID-19. Input material: peripheral blood.

Here the CDR3 reads CASSPQRGGWAGELFF. The CDR3 DNA follows: TGTGCCAGCAGCCCCCAGCGGGGGGGATGGGCCGGGGAGCTGTTTTTT. V and J are TRBV9 and TRBJ2-2; 10 bases map to TRBD2. The V and J ends lost 4 bases and 6 bases, in that order; junction bases with no gene match: 9. This CDR3 spans 16 amino acids. The V gene's germline CDR1 is SGDLS and CDR2 YYNGEE.